These T cell receptor beta chains were read from a single sample in a study of cytomegalovirus exposure and HLA in healthy donors. TCRdb's table, derived via immunoSEQ multiplex PCR, lists solely in-frame clones and lacks some. The sample has some 120,000 clones; 70% to 75% are singletons. The sequenced sample consisted of PBMCs. The receptors originated from a woman in her late teens or twenties in good health and CMV-seronegative. Both conserved end residues are part of each CDR3. D genes are given only for firm matches. Rows may omit the clone size; those that give it use once, few, many or a size class.

clone_size: once; v_call: TRBV4-1; j_call: TRBJ1-1; d_call: -; cdr3_aa: CASSQVSGTTKGAFF; cdr3_nt: TGCGCCAGCAGCCAAGTATCTGGGACAACGAAGGGAGCTTTCTTT
clone_size: once; v_call: TRBV23-1; j_call: TRBJ1-3; d_call: -; cdr3_aa: CASSQEVGVREAGNTIYF; cdr3_nt: TGCGCCAGCAGTCAAGAGGTCGGCGTCAGGGAGGCTGGAAACACCATATATTTT
clone_size: -; v_call: TRBV6-6; j_call: TRBJ2-7; d_call: -; cdr3_aa: CASSYVQNSAYEQYF; cdr3_nt: TGTGCCAGCAGTTACGTTCAGAATTCCGCCTACGAGCAGTACTTC
clone_size: -; v_call: TRBV13; j_call: TRBJ1-1; d_call: -; cdr3_aa: CASSLRGYTEAFF; cdr3_nt: TGTGCCAGCAGCCTTCGAGGGTACACTGAAGCTTTCTTT
clone_size: -; v_call: TRBV18; j_call: TRBJ2-7; d_call: TRBD2; cdr3_aa: CASSPPGGGLYEQYF; cdr3_nt: TGTGCCAGCTCACCCCCCGGGGGAGGGCTCTACGAGCAGTACTTC
clone_size: -; v_call: TRBV28; j_call: TRBJ2-5; d_call: TRBD2; cdr3_aa: CASKEGGGRGETQYF; cdr3_nt: TGTGCCAGCAAAGAGGGCGGGGGTCGGGGAGAGACCCAGTACTTC
clone_size: few; v_call: TRBV19; j_call: TRBJ2-7; d_call: TRBD1; cdr3_aa: CASTPGQGGYEQYF; cdr3_nt: TGTGCCAGTACCCCGGGACAGGGAGGCTACGAGCAGTACTTC
clone_size: -; v_call: TRBV7-9; j_call: TRBJ1-6; d_call: -; cdr3_aa: CASSPTPGGPNSPLHF; cdr3_nt: TGTGCCAGCAGCCCTACTCCCGGCGGGCCGAATTCACCCCTCCACTTT
clone_size: -; v_call: TRBV28; j_call: TRBJ1-4; d_call: -; cdr3_aa: CASSDSLGEKLFF; cdr3_nt: TGTGCCAGCAGCGACAGCCTTGGTGAAAAACTGTTTTTT
clone_size: -; v_call: TRBV12-5; j_call: TRBJ1-1; d_call: -; cdr3_aa: CASGFSSWATRGEGTEAFF; cdr3_nt: TGTGCTAGTGGCTTCTCGTCATGGGCAACTAGAGGTGAGGGCACTGAAGCTTTCTTT
clone_size: -; v_call: TRBV5-4; j_call: TRBJ2-1; d_call: -; cdr3_aa: CASSPTATSTNEQFF; cdr3_nt: TGTGCCAGCAGCCCAACGGCGACTAGTACCAATGAGCAGTTCTTC
clone_size: -; v_call: TRBV15; j_call: TRBJ2-5; d_call: TRBD2; cdr3_aa: CATSRRGGLVQETQYF; cdr3_nt: TGTGCCACCAGCAGGAGGGGGGGACTAGTGCAAGAGACCCAGTACTTC
clone_size: -; v_call: TRBV25-1; j_call: TRBJ1-2; d_call: -; cdr3_aa: CASSEYPGDNGYTF; cdr3_nt: TGTGCCAGCAGTGAATACCCCGGGGACAATGGCTACACCTTC
clone_size: once; v_call: TRBV30; j_call: TRBJ1-1; d_call: -; cdr3_aa: CAWRKGFNTEAFF; cdr3_nt: TGTGCCTGGAGGAAGGGGTTTAACACTGAAGCTTTCTTT
clone_size: -; v_call: TRBV6-1; j_call: TRBJ2-3; d_call: TRBD2; cdr3_aa: CAGVGREGGDTQYF; cdr3_nt: TGTGCCGGAGTCGGGAGGGAGGGGGGAGATACGCAGTATTTT
clone_size: -; v_call: TRBV6-1; j_call: TRBJ1-2; d_call: -; cdr3_aa: CASSPSYNYGYTF; cdr3_nt: TGTGCCAGCAGTCCTAGCTATAACTATGGCTACACCTTC
clone_size: -; v_call: TRBV7-2; j_call: TRBJ1-2; d_call: TRBD1; cdr3_aa: CASSPTGPSGYTF; cdr3_nt: TGTGCCAGCAGCCCGACAGGGCCTAGTGGCTACACCTTC
clone_size: -; v_call: TRBV2; j_call: TRBJ1-2; d_call: -; cdr3_aa: CASSDYGTNYGYTF; cdr3_nt: TGTGCCAGCAGTGATTACGGGACTAACTATGGCTACACCTTC
clone_size: once; v_call: TRBV5-5; j_call: TRBJ1-5; d_call: -; cdr3_aa: CASSRTESNQPQHF; cdr3_nt: TGTGCCAGCAGTAGGACAGAGAGCAATCAGCCCCAGCATTTT
clone_size: -; v_call: TRBV5-1; j_call: TRBJ2-3; d_call: TRBD2; cdr3_aa: CASSLGLAGGREDTQYF; cdr3_nt: TGCGCCAGCAGCTTGGGACTAGCGGGGGGGCGTGAAGATACGCAGTATTTT
clone_size: -; v_call: TRBV25-1; j_call: TRBJ1-2; d_call: -; cdr3_aa: CASSPGYGYTF; cdr3_nt: TGTGCCAGCAGTCCCGGCTATGGCTACACCTTC
clone_size: -; v_call: TRBV5-6; j_call: TRBJ1-2; d_call: -; cdr3_aa: CASSSYPRQSYGYTF; cdr3_nt: TGTGCCAGCAGCTCCTACCCACGACAGTCCTATGGCTACACCTTC
clone_size: -; v_call: TRBV6-5; j_call: TRBJ2-5; d_call: TRBD1; cdr3_aa: CASRYNRGQETQYF; cdr3_nt: TGTGCCAGCAGATATAACAGGGGGCAGGAGACCCAGTACTTC
clone_size: -; v_call: TRBV27; j_call: TRBJ1-2; d_call: -; cdr3_aa: CASSLAGDGYTF; cdr3_nt: TGTGCCAGCAGTTTAGCGGGCGATGGCTACACCTTC
clone_size: -; v_call: TRBV2; j_call: TRBJ1-5; d_call: TRBD1; cdr3_aa: CASSEDVLGQGVQPQHF; cdr3_nt: TGTGCCAGCAGTGAAGATGTATTGGGACAGGGGGTTCAGCCCCAGCATTTT
clone_size: -; v_call: TRBV27; j_call: TRBJ1-4; d_call: TRBD1; cdr3_aa: CASSPSGGSGEKLFF; cdr3_nt: TGTGCCAGCAGTCCATCAGGGGGGTCCGGTGAAAAACTGTTTTTT
clone_size: -; v_call: TRBV7-3; j_call: TRBJ1-1; d_call: -; cdr3_aa: CASSLWSRGTEAFF; cdr3_nt: TGTGCCAGCAGCTTATGGTCCAGGGGCACTGAAGCTTTCTTT
clone_size: -; v_call: TRBV7-8; j_call: TRBJ2-2; d_call: TRBD2; cdr3_aa: CASSPRPLAGGNTGELFF; cdr3_nt: TGTGCCAGCAGCCCCCGGCCCTTAGCGGGGGGGAACACCGGGGAGCTGTTTTTT
clone_size: once; v_call: TRBV11-2; j_call: TRBJ1-3; d_call: -; cdr3_aa: CASSLADTIYF; cdr3_nt: TGTGCCAGCAGCTTGGCGGACACCATATATTTT
clone_size: -; v_call: TRBV2; j_call: TRBJ1-1; d_call: -; cdr3_aa: CASSEAPRTEAFF; cdr3_nt: TGTGCCAGCAGTGAAGCCCCGCGCACTGAAGCTTTCTTT
clone_size: -; v_call: TRBV7-9; j_call: TRBJ2-7; d_call: -; cdr3_aa: CASSSGQSGYEQYF; cdr3_nt: TGTGCCAGCAGCTCCGGACAGTCGGGCTACGAGCAGTACTTC
clone_size: -; v_call: TRBV5-1; j_call: TRBJ2-5; d_call: -; cdr3_aa: CASSLSEVRYF; cdr3_nt: TGCGCCAGCAGCTTGTCGGAGGTTCGGTACTTC
clone_size: few; v_call: TRBV10-3; j_call: TRBJ2-7; d_call: TRBD2; cdr3_aa: CAISERVSGGSKGTYEQYF; cdr3_nt: TGTGCCATCAGTGAAAGGGTTAGCGGGGGATCAAAAGGGACCTACGAGCAGTACTTC
clone_size: -; v_call: TRBV28; j_call: TRBJ2-7; d_call: TRBD2; cdr3_aa: CASSFPQRGGYEQYF; cdr3_nt: TGTGCCAGCAGTTTCCCCCAGCGGGGGGGCTACGAGCAGTACTTC
clone_size: -; v_call: TRBV29-1; j_call: TRBJ2-5; d_call: -; cdr3_aa: CSVDFAAGETQYF; cdr3_nt: TGCAGCGTCGATTTTGCGGCGGGGGAGACCCAGTACTTC
clone_size: -; v_call: TRBV30; j_call: TRBJ2-5; d_call: TRBD2; cdr3_aa: CAWNRGLAGRVKETQYF; cdr3_nt: TGTGCCTGGAACAGGGGACTAGCGGGACGAGTGAAAGAGACCCAGTACTTC
clone_size: -; v_call: TRBV28; j_call: TRBJ1-1; d_call: -; cdr3_aa: CASSTHPQGLNTEAFF; cdr3_nt: TGTGCCAGCAGTACCCATCCACAGGGTTTGAACACTGAAGCTTTCTTT
clone_size: -; v_call: TRBV9; j_call: TRBJ2-3; d_call: TRBD2; cdr3_aa: CASSAETSVAIDTQYF; cdr3_nt: TGTGCCAGCAGCGCCGAGACTAGCGTGGCGATAGATACGCAGTATTTT
clone_size: -; v_call: TRBV2; j_call: TRBJ1-6; d_call: TRBD1; cdr3_aa: CASSPGQGFFSPLHF; cdr3_nt: TGTGCCAGCAGCCCGGGACAGGGTTTTTTCTCACCCCTCCACTTT
clone_size: -; v_call: TRBV7-2; j_call: TRBJ1-1; d_call: TRBD1; cdr3_aa: CASSPRTGDMNTEAFF; cdr3_nt: TGTGCCAGCAGCCCTCGGACAGGCGACATGAACACTGAAGCTTTCTTT
clone_size: -; v_call: TRBV5-1; j_call: TRBJ1-2; d_call: TRBD1; cdr3_aa: CASSSGQPLGYTF; cdr3_nt: TGCGCCAGCAGCTCGGGACAGCCCTTGGGCTACACCTTC
clone_size: few; v_call: TRBV11-2; j_call: TRBJ2-5; d_call: TRBD1; cdr3_aa: CASSSPQGVREQYF; cdr3_nt: TGTGCCAGCAGCTCGCCGCAGGGGGTCCGAGAGCAGTACTTC
clone_size: -; v_call: TRBV2; j_call: TRBJ1-1; d_call: TRBD1; cdr3_aa: CASSSANRGGTEAFF; cdr3_nt: TGTGCCAGCAGTTCAGCGAACAGGGGTGGGACTGAAGCTTTCTTT
clone_size: -; v_call: TRBV9; j_call: TRBJ1-5; d_call: -; cdr3_aa: CASSVAGGINQPQHF; cdr3_nt: TGTGCCAGCAGCGTAGCGGGGGGAATCAATCAGCCCCAGCATTTT
clone_size: -; v_call: TRBV6-5; j_call: TRBJ1-6; d_call: -; cdr3_aa: CASSPGQYYLPLHF; cdr3_nt: TGTGCCAGCAGCCCCGGACAATACTATTTGCCCCTCCACTTT
clone_size: -; v_call: TRBV5-1; j_call: TRBJ1-1; d_call: -; cdr3_aa: CASSLAVGQLNTEAFF; cdr3_nt: TGCGCCAGCAGCTTGGCCGTTGGTCAGTTAAACACTGAAGCTTTCTTT